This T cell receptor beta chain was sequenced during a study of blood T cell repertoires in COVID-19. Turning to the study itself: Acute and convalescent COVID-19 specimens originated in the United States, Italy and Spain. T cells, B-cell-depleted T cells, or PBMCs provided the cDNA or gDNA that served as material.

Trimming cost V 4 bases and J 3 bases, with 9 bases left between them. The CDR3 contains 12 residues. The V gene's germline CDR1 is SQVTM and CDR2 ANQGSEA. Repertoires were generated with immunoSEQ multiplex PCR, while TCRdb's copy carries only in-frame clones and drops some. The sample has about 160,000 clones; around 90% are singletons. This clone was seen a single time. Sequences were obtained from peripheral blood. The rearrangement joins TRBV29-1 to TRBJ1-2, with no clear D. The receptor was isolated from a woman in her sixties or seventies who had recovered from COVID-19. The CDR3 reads CSVGRSDYGYTF. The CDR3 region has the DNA TGCAGCGTTGGGAGGTCGGACTATGGCTACACCTTC.